This T cell receptor (beta chain) was identified in a study of blood T cell repertoires in COVID-19. The CDR3 totals 15 residues. Trimming cost V 4 bases and J 9 bases; bases outside gene matches: 11. Per the germline V gene, CDR1 is LNHDA and CDR2 is SQIVND (reference sequence). Some clones are missing from TCRdb's copy, which holds only in-frame ones; the method was immunoSEQ multiplex PCR. Here the sample spans about 160,000 clones, more than 70% being singletons. This receptor was taken from a man between 35 and 55 years old who had recovered from COVID-19. Source material: PBMCs or T cells enriched from blood (not recorded which). The chain uses TRBV19 and TRBJ1-5; 8 positions match TRBD1. The CDR3 bases are TGTGCCAGTAGTACCACAGGGGGAAAGTTGGTGCCCCAGCATTTT. Protein sequence: CASSTTGGKLVPQHF.